A selection of T cell receptor beta chains follows, all from one sample in a study of identical twins. TCRdb called the 5' RACE reads again in MiXCR, with one record for every CDR3 protein. The sample has approximately 530,000 distinct CDR3 sequences, under 25% seen once. A further study also used this sample, focusing on yellow fever vaccine responses in identical twins.

The specimen sequenced was CD4+ T cells sorted from blood. The receptors stem from a woman aged 18-30 years in good health. Each CDR3 is given with its conserved first and last residue. D genes are given only for firm matches. Size tells how often a clone was seen (once, few, many) or the class of an expanded clone, and some rows leave it out.

j_gene: TRBJ2-7; v_gene: TRBV24-1; d_gene: NA; abundance: few; CDR3nt: TGTGCCACCAGTGGGCTAGCTCACGAGCAGTACTTC; CDR3aa: CATSGLAHEQYF
j_gene: TRBJ1-6; v_gene: TRBV9; d_gene: NA; abundance: few; CDR3nt: TGTGCCAGCAGCGTAGAGCAAGAGAATTCACCCCTCCACTTT; CDR3aa: CASSVEQENSPLHF
j_gene: TRBJ1-4; v_gene: TRBV20-1; d_gene: NA; abundance: NA; CDR3nt: TGCAGTGCTAGGGGAGAGGAAAAACTGTTTTTT; CDR3aa: CSARGEEKLFF
j_gene: TRBJ1-6; v_gene: TRBV2; d_gene: NA; abundance: NA; CDR3nt: TGTGCCAGCACCCGGGAGGATTCACCCCTCCACTTT; CDR3aa: CASTREDSPLHF
j_gene: TRBJ2-1; v_gene: TRBV29-1; d_gene: TRBD2; abundance: NA; CDR3nt: TGCAGCGCTTTAGCGGGAGGGAATGAGCAGTTCTTC; CDR3aa: CSALAGGNEQFF
j_gene: TRBJ2-3; v_gene: TRBV29-1; d_gene: NA; abundance: few; CDR3nt: TGCAGCGTTTGGGCCAACACAGATACGCAGTATTTT; CDR3aa: CSVWANTDTQYF
j_gene: TRBJ1-2; v_gene: TRBV4-2; d_gene: NA; abundance: many; CDR3nt: TGTGCCAGCAGCCAAGATAGCGGGAATGGCTACACCTTC; CDR3aa: CASSQDSGNGYTF
j_gene: TRBJ2-2; v_gene: TRBV2; d_gene: NA; abundance: NA; CDR3nt: TGTGCCAGCAGTCAGGAAGCGCCGAACACCGGGGAGCTGTTTTTT; CDR3aa: CASSQEAPNTGELFF
j_gene: TRBJ2-1; v_gene: TRBV20-1; d_gene: NA; abundance: few; CDR3nt: TGCAGTGCTAGGGCCCCTAGAGTAGCGGTCTACAATGAGCAGTTCTTC; CDR3aa: CSARAPRVAVYNEQFF
j_gene: TRBJ2-3; v_gene: TRBV12-3/TRBV12-4; d_gene: TRBD2; abundance: few; CDR3nt: TGTGCCAGCAGTCCGGGAGGGGCGGGCCACACAGATACGCAGTATTTT; CDR3aa: CASSPGGAGHTDTQYF
j_gene: TRBJ2-5; v_gene: TRBV7-2; d_gene: NA; abundance: few; CDR3nt: TGTGCCAGCAGCCCTTCGAGTAGTACCCAAGAGACCCAGTACTTC; CDR3aa: CASSPSSSTQETQYF
j_gene: TRBJ1-6; v_gene: TRBV2; d_gene: TRBD1; abundance: NA; CDR3nt: TGTGCCAGCAGGGCGGACAGGGTCGGCAATTCACCCCTCCACTTT; CDR3aa: CASRADRVGNSPLHF
j_gene: TRBJ2-3; v_gene: TRBV20-1; d_gene: TRBD2; abundance: NA; CDR3nt: TGCAGTGCTAGAGTCGGCGGGAGGACCCTAGATACGCAGTATTTT; CDR3aa: CSARVGGRTLDTQYF
j_gene: TRBJ2-3; v_gene: TRBV9; d_gene: NA; abundance: NA; CDR3nt: TGTGCCAGCAGCGTAGCAGGTCCTGGCCCAGATACGCAGTATTTT; CDR3aa: CASSVAGPGPDTQYF
j_gene: TRBJ2-3; v_gene: TRBV18; d_gene: TRBD2; abundance: few; CDR3nt: TGTGCCAGCTCACCGGCGGGAGTGAGAACAGATACGCAGTATTTT; CDR3aa: CASSPAGVRTDTQYF
j_gene: TRBJ1-1; v_gene: TRBV7-9; d_gene: NA; abundance: few; CDR3nt: TGTGCCAGCAGCTTAGAATGGGGGAACACTGAAGCTTTCTTT; CDR3aa: CASSLEWGNTEAFF
j_gene: TRBJ1-1; v_gene: TRBV5-1; d_gene: NA; abundance: NA; CDR3nt: TGCGCCAGCAGCCCACGGATGAACACTGAAGCTTTCTTT; CDR3aa: CASSPRMNTEAFF
j_gene: TRBJ2-5; v_gene: TRBV18; d_gene: NA; abundance: NA; CDR3nt: TGTGCCAGCTCACCGCAGCAGGGGCAGGAGACCCAGTACTTC; CDR3aa: CASSPQQGQETQYF
j_gene: TRBJ2-1; v_gene: TRBV9; d_gene: NA; abundance: few; CDR3nt: TGTGCCAGCAGCGTAGGAAGGCGTGAGCAGTTCTTC; CDR3aa: CASSVGRREQFF
j_gene: TRBJ1-3; v_gene: TRBV12-3/TRBV12-4; d_gene: NA; abundance: NA; CDR3nt: TGTGCCAGCAGTTTCGGGGGGCTTCCAGGAAACACCATATATTTT; CDR3aa: CASSFGGLPGNTIYF
j_gene: TRBJ1-2; v_gene: TRBV3-1; d_gene: TRBD1; abundance: few; CDR3nt: TGTGCCAGCAGCCCGAGGGGGCGCGACTATGGCTACACCTTC; CDR3aa: CASSPRGRDYGYTF
j_gene: TRBJ2-1; v_gene: TRBV4-2; d_gene: TRBD2; abundance: NA; CDR3nt: TGTGCCAGCAGCCAAGTGATAGCGGGAGATTCAAGCGATGAGCAGTTCTTC; CDR3aa: CASSQVIAGDSSDEQFF
j_gene: TRBJ1-3; v_gene: TRBV3-1; d_gene: NA; abundance: few; CDR3nt: TGTGCCAGCAGCCAACTCCCAGACTCTGGAAACACCATATATTTT; CDR3aa: CASSQLPDSGNTIYF
j_gene: TRBJ1-2; v_gene: TRBV4-2; d_gene: TRBD1; abundance: few; CDR3nt: TGTGCCAGCAGCCAAACCGGGACAGCAGGGGGAGGCTACACCTTC; CDR3aa: CASSQTGTAGGGYTF
j_gene: TRBJ2-3; v_gene: TRBV12-3/TRBV12-4; d_gene: TRBD1; abundance: few; CDR3nt: TGTGCCAGCAGTTTACAGGGGGCGGTCACAGATACGCAGTATTTT; CDR3aa: CASSLQGAVTDTQYF
j_gene: TRBJ2-1; v_gene: TRBV11-2; d_gene: TRBD2; abundance: NA; CDR3nt: TGTGCCAGCAGCTACCCCCTGCGGGAGGGGAATGAGCAGTTCTTC; CDR3aa: CASSYPLREGNEQFF
j_gene: TRBJ2-1; v_gene: TRBV27; d_gene: TRBD1; abundance: once; CDR3nt: TGTGCCAGCAGTCCCGGGACAGGGCCTACCTTTAGGTTAGAGCAGTTCTTC; CDR3aa: CASSPGTGPTFRLEQFF
j_gene: TRBJ2-1; v_gene: TRBV2; d_gene: NA; abundance: NA; CDR3nt: TGTGCCAGCAGCCGCAACGTAGGAATGGGTGACAGGAGTGAGCAGTTCTTC; CDR3aa: CASSRNVGMGDRSEQFF
j_gene: TRBJ2-3; v_gene: TRBV3-1; d_gene: TRBD2; abundance: NA; CDR3nt: TGTGCCAGCAGCCCCTGGGGGGGGGGAGGCACCAATACGCAGTATTTT; CDR3aa: CASSPWGGGGTNTQYF
j_gene: TRBJ1-4; v_gene: TRBV6-5; d_gene: NA; abundance: NA; CDR3nt: TGTGCCAGCAGTTACTTCGGGGGCGCAAGTGAAAAACTGTTTTTT; CDR3aa: CASSYFGGASEKLFF
j_gene: TRBJ2-5; v_gene: TRBV11-2; d_gene: NA; abundance: NA; CDR3nt: TGTGCCAGCAGATCCCAAGAGACCCAGTACTTC; CDR3aa: CASRSQETQYF
j_gene: TRBJ2-4; v_gene: TRBV10-1; d_gene: NA; abundance: few; CDR3nt: TGCGCCAGCAGTGAGTCCGTAAGTGGGGACATTCAGTACTTC; CDR3aa: CASSESVSGDIQYF
j_gene: TRBJ2-3; v_gene: TRBV10-3; d_gene: TRBD2; abundance: NA; CDR3nt: TGTGCCATCAGTTCTACGACTAGCGGGAGGGCAAATACGCAGTATTTT; CDR3aa: CAISSTTSGRANTQYF
j_gene: TRBJ2-2; v_gene: TRBV15; d_gene: TRBD2; abundance: NA; CDR3nt: TGTGCCACCAGCAGAGATCCACTAGCGGGAGCCGCGAACACCGGGGAGCTGTTTTTT; CDR3aa: CATSRDPLAGAANTGELFF
j_gene: TRBJ1-5; v_gene: TRBV12-3/TRBV12-4; d_gene: NA; abundance: NA; CDR3nt: TGTGCCAGCAGTTACGCAGAGGGGGGTCAGCCCCAGCATTTT; CDR3aa: CASSYAEGGQPQHF
j_gene: TRBJ2-1; v_gene: TRBV20-1; d_gene: TRBD2; abundance: many; CDR3nt: TGCAGTGCACAGACTAGCGACTCCTACAATGAGCAGTTCTTC; CDR3aa: CSAQTSDSYNEQFF
j_gene: TRBJ2-3; v_gene: TRBV5-1; d_gene: TRBD2; abundance: few; CDR3nt: TGCGCCAGCAGCATACCGGGACTAGCGGGAGGAGAACCGCAGTATTTT; CDR3aa: CASSIPGLAGGEPQYF
j_gene: TRBJ1-2; v_gene: TRBV12-3/TRBV12-4; d_gene: NA; abundance: many; CDR3nt: TGTGCCAGCAGTTTTGGCAGCAACTATGGCTACACCTTC; CDR3aa: CASSFGSNYGYTF
j_gene: TRBJ2-1; v_gene: TRBV3-1; d_gene: NA; abundance: NA; CDR3nt: TGTGCCAGCAGCCAAGACGGGATTACCTACAATGAGCAGTTCTTC; CDR3aa: CASSQDGITYNEQFF
j_gene: TRBJ2-5; v_gene: TRBV29-1; d_gene: TRBD1; abundance: NA; CDR3nt: TGCAGCGTCGCCGGGACAGGGGCCCCGTACTTC; CDR3aa: CSVAGTGAPYF
j_gene: TRBJ2-7; v_gene: TRBV28; d_gene: TRBD2; abundance: NA; CDR3nt: TGTGCCAGCAGTTTCGTGACTAGCGGGAGTTGGGCCTACGAGCAGTACTTC; CDR3aa: CASSFVTSGSWAYEQYF
j_gene: TRBJ2-7; v_gene: TRBV7-3; d_gene: NA; abundance: NA; CDR3nt: TGTGCCAGCAGCCCGATGGGGCAGGGCGGCGAGCAGTACTTC; CDR3aa: CASSPMGQGGEQYF
j_gene: TRBJ2-1; v_gene: TRBV10-3; d_gene: NA; abundance: NA; CDR3nt: TGTGCCATCAGGGTCGGGAGCTCCTACAATGAGCAGTTCTTC; CDR3aa: CAIRVGSSYNEQFF
j_gene: TRBJ2-5; v_gene: TRBV7-8; d_gene: TRBD2; abundance: NA; CDR3nt: TGTGCCAGCAGCTTATCCAGACTAGCGCGCCAAGAGACCCAGTACTTC; CDR3aa: CASSLSRLARQETQYF
j_gene: TRBJ2-1; v_gene: TRBV7-6; d_gene: TRBD2; abundance: NA; CDR3nt: TGTGCCAGCAGCCCCGGACTAGCGGGAGGGCCCTATGAGCAGTTCTTC; CDR3aa: CASSPGLAGGPYEQFF
j_gene: TRBJ2-3; v_gene: TRBV18; d_gene: NA; abundance: many; CDR3nt: TGTGCCAGCTCACCACGGGCTAGCACAGATACGCAGTATTTT; CDR3aa: CASSPRASTDTQYF
j_gene: TRBJ2-2; v_gene: TRBV20-1; d_gene: NA; abundance: few; CDR3nt: TGCAGTGCTAGAGATCCAGGCAGGGAGAGCGGGGAGCTGTTTTTT; CDR3aa: CSARDPGRESGELFF
j_gene: TRBJ2-1; v_gene: TRBV6-2/TRBV6-3; d_gene: NA; abundance: NA; CDR3nt: TGTGCCAGCAGTTACTCGATCGGTGAGCAGTTCTTC; CDR3aa: CASSYSIGEQFF